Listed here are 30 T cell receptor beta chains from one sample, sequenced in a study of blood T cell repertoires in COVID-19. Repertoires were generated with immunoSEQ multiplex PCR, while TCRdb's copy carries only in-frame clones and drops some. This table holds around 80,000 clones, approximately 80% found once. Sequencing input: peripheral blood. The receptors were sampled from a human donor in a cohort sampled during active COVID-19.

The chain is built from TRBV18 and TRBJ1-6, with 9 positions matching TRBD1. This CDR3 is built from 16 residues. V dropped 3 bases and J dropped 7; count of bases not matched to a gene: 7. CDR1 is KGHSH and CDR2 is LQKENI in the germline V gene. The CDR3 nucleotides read TGTGCCAGCTCACCCTCGAGGGACAGGGAGAATTCACCCCTCCACTTT. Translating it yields CASSPSRDRENSPLHF.

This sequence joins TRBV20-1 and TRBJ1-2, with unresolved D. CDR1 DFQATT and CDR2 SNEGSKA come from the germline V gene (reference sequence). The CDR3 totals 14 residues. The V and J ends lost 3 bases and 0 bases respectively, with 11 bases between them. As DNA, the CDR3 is TGCAGTGCTAGTTCAGGAGGGCCTAACTATGGCTACACCTTC. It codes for CSASSGGPNYGYTF.

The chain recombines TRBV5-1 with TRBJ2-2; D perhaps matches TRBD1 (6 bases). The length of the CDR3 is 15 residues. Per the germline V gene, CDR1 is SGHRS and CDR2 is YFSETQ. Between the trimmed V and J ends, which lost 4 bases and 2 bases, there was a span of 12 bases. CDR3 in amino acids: CASSRDNLNTGELFF. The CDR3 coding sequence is TGCGCCAGCAGCCGGGACAACCTTAACACCGGGGAGCTGTTTTTT.

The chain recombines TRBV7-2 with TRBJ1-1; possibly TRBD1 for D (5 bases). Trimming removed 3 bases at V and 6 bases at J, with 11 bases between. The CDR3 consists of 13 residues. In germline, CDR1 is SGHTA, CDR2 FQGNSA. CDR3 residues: CASSFQGVSEAFF. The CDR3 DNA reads TGTGCCAGCAGCTTCCAGGGTGTCTCTGAAGCTTTCTTT.

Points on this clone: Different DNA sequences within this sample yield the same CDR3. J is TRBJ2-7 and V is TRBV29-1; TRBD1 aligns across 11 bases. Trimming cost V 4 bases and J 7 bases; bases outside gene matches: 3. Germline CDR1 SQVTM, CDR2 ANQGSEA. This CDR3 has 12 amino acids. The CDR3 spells CSVGGQGGEQYF. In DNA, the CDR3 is TGCAGCGTTGGGGGACAGGGGGGTGAGCAGTACTTC.

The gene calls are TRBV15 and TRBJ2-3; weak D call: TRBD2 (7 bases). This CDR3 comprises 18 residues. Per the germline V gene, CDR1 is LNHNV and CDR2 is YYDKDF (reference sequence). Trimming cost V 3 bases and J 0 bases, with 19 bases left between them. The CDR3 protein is CATSRPQGGATSTDTQYF. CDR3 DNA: TGTGCCACCAGCAGGCCCCAAGGGGGGGCAACTAGCACAGATACGCAGTATTTT. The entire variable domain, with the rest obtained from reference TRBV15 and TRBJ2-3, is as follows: DAMVIQNPRYQVTQFGKPVTLSCSQTLNHNVMYWYQQKSSQAPKLLFHYYDKDFNNEADTPDNFQSRRPNTSFCFLDIRSPGLGDTAMYLCATSRPQGGATSTDTQYFGPGTRLTVL.

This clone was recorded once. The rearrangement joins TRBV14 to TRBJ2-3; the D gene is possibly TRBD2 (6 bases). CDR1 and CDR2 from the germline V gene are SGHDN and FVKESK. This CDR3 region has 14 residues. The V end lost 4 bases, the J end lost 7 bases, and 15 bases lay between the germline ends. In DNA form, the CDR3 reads TGTGCCAGCAGCCCCTTGGCGGGGTCAAATACGCAGTATTTT. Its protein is CASSPLAGSNTQYF.

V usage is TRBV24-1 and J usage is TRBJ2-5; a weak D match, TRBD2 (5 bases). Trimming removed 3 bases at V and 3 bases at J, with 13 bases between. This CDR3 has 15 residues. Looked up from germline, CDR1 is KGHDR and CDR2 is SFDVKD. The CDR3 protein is CATSDLRTGKETQYF. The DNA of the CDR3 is TGTGCCACCAGTGATCTGAGGACGGGGAAAGAGACCCAGTACTTC.

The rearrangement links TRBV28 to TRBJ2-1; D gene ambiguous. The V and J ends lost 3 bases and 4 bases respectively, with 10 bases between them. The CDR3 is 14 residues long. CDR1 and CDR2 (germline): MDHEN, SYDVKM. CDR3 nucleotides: TGTGCCAGCAGTTTGGTCACTAATTACAATGAGCAGTTCTTC. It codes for CASSLVTNYNEQFF.

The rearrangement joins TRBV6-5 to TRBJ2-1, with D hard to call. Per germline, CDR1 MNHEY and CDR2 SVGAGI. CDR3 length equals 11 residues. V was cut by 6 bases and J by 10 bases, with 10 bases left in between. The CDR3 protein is CASSAGQEQFF. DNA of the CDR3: TGTGCCAGCAGCGCAGGTCAAGAGCAGTTCTTC.

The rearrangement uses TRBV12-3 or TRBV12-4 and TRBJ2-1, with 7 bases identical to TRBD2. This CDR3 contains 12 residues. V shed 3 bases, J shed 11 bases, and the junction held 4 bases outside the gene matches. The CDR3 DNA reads TGTGCCAGCAGTTTTACCGGGACTAAGCAGTTCTTC. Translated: CASSFTGTKQFF.

The DNA of the CDR3 is TGTGCCAGCAGCTTAGCTAGCGGGGGGCCGTACGAGCAGTACTTC. Its translation is CASSLASGGPYEQYF. This chain connects TRBV11-2 to TRBJ2-7, with TRBD2 identical over 11 bases. This CDR3 is built from 15 residues. V shed 1 base and J 4 bases; nucleotides not matched to a gene: 3. Germline loops: CDR1 SGHAT, CDR2 FQNNGV.

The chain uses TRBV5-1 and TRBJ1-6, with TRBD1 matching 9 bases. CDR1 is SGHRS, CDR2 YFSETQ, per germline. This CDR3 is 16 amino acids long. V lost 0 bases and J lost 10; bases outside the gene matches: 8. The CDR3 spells CASSLAAGQGRSPLHF. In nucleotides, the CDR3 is TGCGCCAGCAGCTTGGCCGCAGGACAGGGGCGGTCACCCCTCCACTTT.

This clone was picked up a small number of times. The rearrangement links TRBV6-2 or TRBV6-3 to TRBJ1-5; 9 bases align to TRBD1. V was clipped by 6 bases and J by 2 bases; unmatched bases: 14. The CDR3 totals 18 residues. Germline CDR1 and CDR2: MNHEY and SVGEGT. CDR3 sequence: CASSVPGTGRKGNQPQHF. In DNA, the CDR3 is TGTGCCAGCAGCGTCCCCGGGACAGGGAGGAAAGGCAATCAGCCCCAGCATTTT.

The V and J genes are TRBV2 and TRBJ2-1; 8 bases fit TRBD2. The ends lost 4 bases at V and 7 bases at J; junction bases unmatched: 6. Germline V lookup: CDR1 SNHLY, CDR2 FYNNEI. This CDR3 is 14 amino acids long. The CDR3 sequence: CASSVRAGANEQFF. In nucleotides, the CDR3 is TGTGCCAGCAGTGTTCGAGCGGGAGCTAATGAGCAGTTCTTC.

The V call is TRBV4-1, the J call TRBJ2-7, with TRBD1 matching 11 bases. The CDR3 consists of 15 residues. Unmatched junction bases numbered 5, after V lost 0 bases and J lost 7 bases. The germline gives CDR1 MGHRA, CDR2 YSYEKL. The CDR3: CASSQDGTGGGEQYF. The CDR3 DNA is TGCGCCAGCAGCCAAGACGGGACAGGGGGAGGGGAGCAGTACTTC.

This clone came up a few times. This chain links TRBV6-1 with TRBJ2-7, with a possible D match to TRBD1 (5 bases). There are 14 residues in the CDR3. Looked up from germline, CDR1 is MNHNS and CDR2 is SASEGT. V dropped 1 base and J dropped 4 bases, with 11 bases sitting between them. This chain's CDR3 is CASSEGAGSYEQYF. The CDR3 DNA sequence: TGTGCCAGCAGTGAAGGGGCAGGGTCATACGAGCAGTACTTC.

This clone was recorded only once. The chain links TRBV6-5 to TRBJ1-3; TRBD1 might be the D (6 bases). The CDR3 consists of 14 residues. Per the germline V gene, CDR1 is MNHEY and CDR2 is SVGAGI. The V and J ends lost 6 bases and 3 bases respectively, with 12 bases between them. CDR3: CASSGQLFGNTIYF. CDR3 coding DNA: TGTGCCAGCAGCGGACAGCTTTTTGGAAACACCATATATTTT.

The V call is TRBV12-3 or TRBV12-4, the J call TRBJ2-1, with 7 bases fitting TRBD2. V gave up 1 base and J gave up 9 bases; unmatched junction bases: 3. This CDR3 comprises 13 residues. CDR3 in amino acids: CASSLVTGGEQFF. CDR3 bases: TGTGCCAGCAGTTTAGTGACGGGGGGTGAGCAGTTCTTC.

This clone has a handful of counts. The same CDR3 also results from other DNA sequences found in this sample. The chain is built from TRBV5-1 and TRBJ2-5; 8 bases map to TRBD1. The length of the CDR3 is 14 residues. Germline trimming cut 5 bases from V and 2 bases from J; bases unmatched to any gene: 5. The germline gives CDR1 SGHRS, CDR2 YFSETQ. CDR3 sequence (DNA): TGCGCCAGCAGTTCTACAGGGGGACAAGAGACCCAGTACTTC. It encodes CASSSTGGQETQYF.

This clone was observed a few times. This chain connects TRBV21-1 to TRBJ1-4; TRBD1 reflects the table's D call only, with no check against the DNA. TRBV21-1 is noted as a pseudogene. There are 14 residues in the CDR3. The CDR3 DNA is TGTGCCAGCAGCAAAGGCAGGGAAGCAGAAAAACTGTTTTTT. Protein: CASSKGREAEKLFF.

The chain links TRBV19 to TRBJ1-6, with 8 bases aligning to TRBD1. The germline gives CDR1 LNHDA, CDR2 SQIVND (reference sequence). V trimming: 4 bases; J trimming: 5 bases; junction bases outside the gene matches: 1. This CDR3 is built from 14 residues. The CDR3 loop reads CASSTGGDNSPLHF. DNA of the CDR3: TGTGCCAGTAGTACAGGGGGCGATAATTCACCCCTCCACTTT.

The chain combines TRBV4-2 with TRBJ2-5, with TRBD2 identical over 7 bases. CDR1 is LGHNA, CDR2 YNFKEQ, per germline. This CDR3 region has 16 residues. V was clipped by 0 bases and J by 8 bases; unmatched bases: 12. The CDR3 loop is CASSQDPVAGGYTQYF. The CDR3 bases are TGTGCCAGCAGCCAAGATCCGGTAGCGGGTGGATACACCCAGTACTTC.

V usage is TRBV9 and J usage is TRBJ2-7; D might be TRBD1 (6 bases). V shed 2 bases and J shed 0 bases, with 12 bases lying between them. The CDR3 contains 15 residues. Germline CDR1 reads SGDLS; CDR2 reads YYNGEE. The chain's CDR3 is CASSVMGASSYEQYF. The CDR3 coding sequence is TGTGCCAGCAGCGTGATGGGGGCGAGCTCCTACGAGCAGTACTTC.

CDR3 sequence reads: CVARGGPNYGYTF. For the CDR3, the DNA is TGTGTCGCCCGAGGGGGTCCCAACTATGGCTACACCTTC. V usage is TRBV28 and J usage is TRBJ1-2; a weak D match, TRBD1 (6 bases). The CDR3 is made up of 13 amino acids. Looked up from germline, CDR1 is MDHEN and CDR2 is SYDVKM.

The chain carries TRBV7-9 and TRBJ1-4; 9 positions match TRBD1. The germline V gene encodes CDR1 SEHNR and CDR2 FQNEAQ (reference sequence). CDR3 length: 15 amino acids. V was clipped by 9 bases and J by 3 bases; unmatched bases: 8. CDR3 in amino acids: CASTGQGIANEKLFF. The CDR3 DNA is TGTGCCAGTACGGGACAGGGTATCGCTAATGAAAAACTGTTTTTT.

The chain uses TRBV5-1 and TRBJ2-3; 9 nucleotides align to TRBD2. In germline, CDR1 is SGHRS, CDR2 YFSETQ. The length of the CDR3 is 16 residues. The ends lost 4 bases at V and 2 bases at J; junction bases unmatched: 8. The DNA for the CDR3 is TGCGCCAGCAGCCCAAGAGCGGGGGGCTACACAGATACGCAGTATTTT. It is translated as CASSPRAGGYTDTQYF. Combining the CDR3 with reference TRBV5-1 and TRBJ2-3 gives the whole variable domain KAGVTQTPRYLIKTRGQQVTLSCSPISGHRSVSWYQQTPGQGLQFLFEYFSETQRNKGNFPGRFSGRQFSNSRSEMNVSTLELGDSALYLCASSPRAGGYTDTQYFGPGTRLTVL.

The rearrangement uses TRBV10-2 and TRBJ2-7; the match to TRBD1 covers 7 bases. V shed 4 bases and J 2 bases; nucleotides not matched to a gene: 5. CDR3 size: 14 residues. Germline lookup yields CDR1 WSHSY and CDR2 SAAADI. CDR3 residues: CASSGGRGTYEQYF. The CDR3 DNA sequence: TGCGCCAGCAGTGGCGGCAGGGGGACCTACGAGCAGTACTTC.

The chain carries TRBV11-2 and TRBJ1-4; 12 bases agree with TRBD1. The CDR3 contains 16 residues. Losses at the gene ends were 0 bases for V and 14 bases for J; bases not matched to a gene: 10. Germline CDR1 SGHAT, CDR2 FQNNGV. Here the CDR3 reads CASSLDIGTGGGSLFF. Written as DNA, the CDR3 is TGTGCCAGCAGCTTAGATATTGGGACAGGGGGCGGCTCTCTGTTTTTT.

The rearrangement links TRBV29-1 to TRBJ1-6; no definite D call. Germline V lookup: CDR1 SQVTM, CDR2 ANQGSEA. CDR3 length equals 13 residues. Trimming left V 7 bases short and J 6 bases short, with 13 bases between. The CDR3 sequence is CSAQVAANSPLHF. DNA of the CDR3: TGCAGCGCCCAGGTGGCAGCTAATTCACCCCTCCACTTT.